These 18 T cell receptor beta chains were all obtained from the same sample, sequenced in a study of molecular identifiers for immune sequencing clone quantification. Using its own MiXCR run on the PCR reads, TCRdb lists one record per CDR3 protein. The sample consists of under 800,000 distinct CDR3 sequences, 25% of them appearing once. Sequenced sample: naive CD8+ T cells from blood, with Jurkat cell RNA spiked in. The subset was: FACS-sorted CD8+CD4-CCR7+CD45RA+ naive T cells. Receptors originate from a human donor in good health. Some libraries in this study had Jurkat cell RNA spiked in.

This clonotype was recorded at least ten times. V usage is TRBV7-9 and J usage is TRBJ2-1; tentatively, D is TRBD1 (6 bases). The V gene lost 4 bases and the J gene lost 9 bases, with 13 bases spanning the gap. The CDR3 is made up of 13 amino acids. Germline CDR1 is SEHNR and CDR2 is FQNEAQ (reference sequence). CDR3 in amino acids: CASSSTGTSEQFF. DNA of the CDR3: TGTGCCAGCAGCTCGACAGGAACAAGTGAGCAGTTCTTC.

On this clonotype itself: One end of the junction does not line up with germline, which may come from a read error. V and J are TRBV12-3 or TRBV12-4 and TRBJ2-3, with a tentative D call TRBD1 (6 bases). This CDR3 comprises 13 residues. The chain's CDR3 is CASSLRTEDTRYF. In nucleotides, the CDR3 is TGTGCCAGCAGTCTGAGGACAGAGGATACGCGGTATTTT.

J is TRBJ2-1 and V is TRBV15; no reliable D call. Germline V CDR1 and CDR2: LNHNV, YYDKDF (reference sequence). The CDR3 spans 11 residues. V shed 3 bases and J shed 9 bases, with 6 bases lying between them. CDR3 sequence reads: CATSSRIEQFF. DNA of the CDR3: TGTGCCACCAGCAGCCGAATTGAGCAGTTCTTC.

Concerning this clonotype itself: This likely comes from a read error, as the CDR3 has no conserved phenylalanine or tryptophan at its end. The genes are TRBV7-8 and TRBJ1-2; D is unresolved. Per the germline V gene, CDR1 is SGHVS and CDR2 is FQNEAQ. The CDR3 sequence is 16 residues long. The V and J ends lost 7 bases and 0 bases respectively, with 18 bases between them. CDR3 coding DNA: TGTGCCAGCACCCCCGGTCCCGGCTCGGCTAACTATGGCTACACCTAC. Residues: CASTPGPGSANYGYTY.

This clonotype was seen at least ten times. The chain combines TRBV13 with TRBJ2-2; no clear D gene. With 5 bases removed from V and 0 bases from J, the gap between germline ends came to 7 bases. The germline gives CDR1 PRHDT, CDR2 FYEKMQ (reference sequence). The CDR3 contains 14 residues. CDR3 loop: CASSANTNTGELFF. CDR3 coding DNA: TGTGCCAGCAGCGCGAATACGAACACCGGGGAGCTGTTTTTT.

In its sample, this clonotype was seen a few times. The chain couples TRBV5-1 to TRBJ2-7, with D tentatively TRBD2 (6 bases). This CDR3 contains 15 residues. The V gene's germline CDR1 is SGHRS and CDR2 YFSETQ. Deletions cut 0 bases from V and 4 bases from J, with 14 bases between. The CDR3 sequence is CASSLAPGTSYEQYF. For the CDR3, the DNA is TGCGCCAGCAGCTTGGCCCCCGGGACTTCTTACGAGCAGTACTTC.

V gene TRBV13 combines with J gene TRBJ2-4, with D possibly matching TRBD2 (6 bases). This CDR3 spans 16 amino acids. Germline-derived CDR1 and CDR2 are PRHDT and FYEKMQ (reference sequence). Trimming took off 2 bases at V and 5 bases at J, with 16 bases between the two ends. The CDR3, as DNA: TGTGCCAGCAGCTTACATCGGCGGGATAGCCAAAACATTCAGTACTTC. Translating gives CASSLHRRDSQNIQYF.

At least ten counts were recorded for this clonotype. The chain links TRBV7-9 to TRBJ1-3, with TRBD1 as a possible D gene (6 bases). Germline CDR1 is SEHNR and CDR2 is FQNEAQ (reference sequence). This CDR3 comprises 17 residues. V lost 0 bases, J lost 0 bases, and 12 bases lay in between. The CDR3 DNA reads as TGTGCCAGCAGCTTAGCGGATGCGACAGGCTCTGGAAACACCATATATTTT. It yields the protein CASSLADATGSGNTIYF. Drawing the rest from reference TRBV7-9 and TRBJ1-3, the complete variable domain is DTGVSQNPRHKITKRGQNVTFRCDPISEHNRLYWYRQTLGQGPEFLTYFQNEAQLEKSRLLSDRFSAERPKGSFSTLEIQRTEQGDSAMYLCASSLADATGSGNTIYFGEGSWLTVV.

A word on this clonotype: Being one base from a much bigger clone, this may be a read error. CDR3 sequence (DNA): TGCGCCAGCAGCCAGAGGACAGGCTATAGCAATCAGCCCCCGCATTTT. It is translated as CASSQRTGYSNQPPHF. The chain uses TRBV4-1 and TRBJ1-5; 7 positions match TRBD1. The germline CDR1 and CDR2 sequences are MGHRA and YSYEKL. There are 16 residues in the CDR3.

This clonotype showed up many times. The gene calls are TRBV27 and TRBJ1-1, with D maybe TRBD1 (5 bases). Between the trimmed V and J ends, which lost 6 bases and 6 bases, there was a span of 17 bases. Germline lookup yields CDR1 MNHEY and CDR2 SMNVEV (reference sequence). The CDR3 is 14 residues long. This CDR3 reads CASRADRGLSEAFF. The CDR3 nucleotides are TGTGCCAGCAGAGCCGACAGAGGGCTCTCTGAAGCTTTCTTT.

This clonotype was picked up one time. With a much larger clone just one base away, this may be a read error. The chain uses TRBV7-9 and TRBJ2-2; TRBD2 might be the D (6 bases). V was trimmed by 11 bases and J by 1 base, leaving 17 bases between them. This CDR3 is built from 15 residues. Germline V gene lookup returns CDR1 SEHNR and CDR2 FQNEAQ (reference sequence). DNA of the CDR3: TGTGCCGTTTCCGCGGAGGGGTTGAACACCGGGGAGCTGTTTTTT. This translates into CAVSAEGLNTGELFF.

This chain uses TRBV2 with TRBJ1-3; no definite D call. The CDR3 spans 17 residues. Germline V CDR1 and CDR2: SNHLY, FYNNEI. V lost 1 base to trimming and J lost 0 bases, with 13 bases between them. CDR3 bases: TGTGCCAGCAGTGAAGGGTGGAAAAGCCTCTCTGGAAACACCATATATTTT. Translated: CASSEGWKSLSGNTIYF.

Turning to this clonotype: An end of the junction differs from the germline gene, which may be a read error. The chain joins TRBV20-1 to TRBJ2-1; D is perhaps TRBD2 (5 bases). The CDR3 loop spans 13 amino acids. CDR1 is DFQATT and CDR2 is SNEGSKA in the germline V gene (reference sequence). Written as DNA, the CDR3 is TGCAGTGCTAGCGGGATATCCTACGATGAGCAGTTCTTC. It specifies CSASGISYDEQFF.

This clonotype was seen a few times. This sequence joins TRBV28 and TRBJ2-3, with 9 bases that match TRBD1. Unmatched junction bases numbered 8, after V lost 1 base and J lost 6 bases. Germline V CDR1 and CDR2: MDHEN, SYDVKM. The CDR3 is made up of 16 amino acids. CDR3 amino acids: CASSLFRDRVGDTQYF. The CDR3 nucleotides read TGTGCCAGCAGTTTATTTCGGGACAGGGTGGGGGATACGCAGTATTTT. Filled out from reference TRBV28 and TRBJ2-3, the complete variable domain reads DVKVTQSSRYLVKRTGEKVFLECVQDMDHENMFWYRQDPGLGLRLIYFSYDVKMKEKGDIPEGYSVSREKKERFSLILESASTNQTSMYLCASSLFRDRVGDTQYFGPGTRLTVL.

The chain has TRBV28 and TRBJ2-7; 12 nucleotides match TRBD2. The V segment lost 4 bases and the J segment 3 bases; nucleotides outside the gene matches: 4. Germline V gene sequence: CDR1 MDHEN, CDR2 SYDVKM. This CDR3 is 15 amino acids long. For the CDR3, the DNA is TGTGCCAGCAGTTCCCGACTAGCGGGAGTCTACGAGCAGTACTTC. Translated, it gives CASSSRLAGVYEQYF.

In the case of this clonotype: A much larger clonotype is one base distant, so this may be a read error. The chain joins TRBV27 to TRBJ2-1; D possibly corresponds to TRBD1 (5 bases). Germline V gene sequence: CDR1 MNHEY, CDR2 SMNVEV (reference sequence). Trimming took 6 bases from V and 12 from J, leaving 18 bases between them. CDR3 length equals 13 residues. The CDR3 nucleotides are TGTGCCAGCAGCCCTGGGGCTGCCGTTGTGCAGTTCTTC. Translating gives CASSPGAAVVQFF.

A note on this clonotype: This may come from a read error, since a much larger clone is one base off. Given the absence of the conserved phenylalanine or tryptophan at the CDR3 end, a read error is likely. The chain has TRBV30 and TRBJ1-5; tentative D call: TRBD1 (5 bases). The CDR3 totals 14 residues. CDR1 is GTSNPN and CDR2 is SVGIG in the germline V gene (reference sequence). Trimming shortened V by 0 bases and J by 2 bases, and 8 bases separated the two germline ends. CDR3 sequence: CAWSVGVGNQPQHL. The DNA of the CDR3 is TGTGCCTGGAGTGTAGGGGTTGGCAATCAGCCCCAGCATCTT.

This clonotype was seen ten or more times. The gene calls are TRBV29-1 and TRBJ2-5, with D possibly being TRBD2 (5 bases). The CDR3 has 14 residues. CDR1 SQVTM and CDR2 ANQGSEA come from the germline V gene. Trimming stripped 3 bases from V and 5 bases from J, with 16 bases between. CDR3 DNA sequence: TGCAGCGTTGATGGTCCTGCCGGGGTGGAGACCCAGTACTTC. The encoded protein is CSVDGPAGVETQYF.